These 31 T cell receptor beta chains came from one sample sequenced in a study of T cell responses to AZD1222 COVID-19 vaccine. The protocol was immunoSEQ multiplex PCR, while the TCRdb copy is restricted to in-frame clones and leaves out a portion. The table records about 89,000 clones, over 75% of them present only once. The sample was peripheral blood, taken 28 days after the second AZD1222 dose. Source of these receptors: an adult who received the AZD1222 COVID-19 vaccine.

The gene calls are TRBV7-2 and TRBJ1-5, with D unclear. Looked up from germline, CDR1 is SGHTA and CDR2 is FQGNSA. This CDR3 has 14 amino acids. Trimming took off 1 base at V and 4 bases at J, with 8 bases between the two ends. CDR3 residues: CASSLEARNQPQHF. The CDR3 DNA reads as TGTGCCAGCAGCTTAGAGGCACGGAATCAGCCCCAGCATTTT.

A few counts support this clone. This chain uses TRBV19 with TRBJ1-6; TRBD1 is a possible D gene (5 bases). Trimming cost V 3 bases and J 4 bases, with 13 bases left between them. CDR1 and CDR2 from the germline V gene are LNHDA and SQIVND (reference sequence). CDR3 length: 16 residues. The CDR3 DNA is TGTGCCAGTAGTATGCAATCAGGGTTGTATAATTCACCCCTCCACTTT. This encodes CASSMQSGLYNSPLHF.

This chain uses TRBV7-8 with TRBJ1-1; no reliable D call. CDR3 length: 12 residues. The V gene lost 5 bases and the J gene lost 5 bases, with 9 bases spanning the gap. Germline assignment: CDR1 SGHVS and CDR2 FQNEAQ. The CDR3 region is CASSPAGTEAFF. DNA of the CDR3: TGTGCCAGCAGCCCTGCGGGAACTGAAGCTTTCTTT.

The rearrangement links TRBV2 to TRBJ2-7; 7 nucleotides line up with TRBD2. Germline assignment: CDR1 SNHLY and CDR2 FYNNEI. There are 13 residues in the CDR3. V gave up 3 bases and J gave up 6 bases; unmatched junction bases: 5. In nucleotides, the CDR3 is TGTGCCAGCAGTGAGGTTGGGGAGGGCGAGCAGTACTTC. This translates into CASSEVGEGEQYF.

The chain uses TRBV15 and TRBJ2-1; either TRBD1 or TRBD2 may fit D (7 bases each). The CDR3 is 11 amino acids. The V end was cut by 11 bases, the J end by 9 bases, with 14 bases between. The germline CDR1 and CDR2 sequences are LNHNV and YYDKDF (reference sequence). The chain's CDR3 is CAVRGGREQFF. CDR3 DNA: TGTGCCGTCAGGGGGGGGCGTGAGCAGTTCTTC.

The CDR3 loop reads CASSLNRDYGYTF. The DNA for the CDR3 is TGTGCCAGCAGCTTAAACAGGGACTATGGCTACACCTTC. The chain joins TRBV7-3 to TRBJ1-2, with TRBD1 as a possible D gene (6 bases). This CDR3 comprises 13 residues. Germline CDR1 reads SGHTA; CDR2 reads FQGTGA. The ends were cut back, 1 base at V and 3 bases at J, with 6 bases in the middle.

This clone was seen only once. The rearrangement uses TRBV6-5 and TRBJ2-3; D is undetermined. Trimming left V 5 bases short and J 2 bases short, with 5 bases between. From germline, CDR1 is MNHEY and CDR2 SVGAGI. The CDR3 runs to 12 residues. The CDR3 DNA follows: TGTGCCAGCAGTCAGACCACAGATACGCAGTATTTT. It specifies CASSQTTDTQYF.

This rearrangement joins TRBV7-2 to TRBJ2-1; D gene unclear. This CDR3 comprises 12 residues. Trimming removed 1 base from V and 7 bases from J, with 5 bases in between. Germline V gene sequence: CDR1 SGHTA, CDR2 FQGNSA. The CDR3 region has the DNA TGTGCCAGCAGCTTAGATTATAATGAGCAGTTCTTC. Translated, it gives CASSLDYNEQFF.

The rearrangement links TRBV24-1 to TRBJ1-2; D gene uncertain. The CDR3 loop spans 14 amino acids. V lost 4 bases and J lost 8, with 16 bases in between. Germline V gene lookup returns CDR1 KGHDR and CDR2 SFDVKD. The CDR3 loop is CATSEKTVLGGYTF. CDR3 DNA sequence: TGTGCCACCAGTGAGAAGACGGTGTTAGGGGGCTACACCTTC.

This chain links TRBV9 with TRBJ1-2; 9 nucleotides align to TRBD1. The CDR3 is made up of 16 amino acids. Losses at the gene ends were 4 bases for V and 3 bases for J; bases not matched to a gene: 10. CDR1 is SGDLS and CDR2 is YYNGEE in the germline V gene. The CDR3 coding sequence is TGTGCCAGCAGCCACCAACAACAGGGGGCGGACTATGGCTACACCTTC. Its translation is CASSHQQQGADYGYTF.

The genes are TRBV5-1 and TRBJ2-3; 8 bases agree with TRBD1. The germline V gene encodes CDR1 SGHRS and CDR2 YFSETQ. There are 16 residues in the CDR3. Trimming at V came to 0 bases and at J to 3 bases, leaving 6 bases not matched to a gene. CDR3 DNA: TGCGCCAGCAGCTTGGTAGGGACAGGAAATACAGATACGCAGTATTTT. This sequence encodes CASSLVGTGNTDTQYF.

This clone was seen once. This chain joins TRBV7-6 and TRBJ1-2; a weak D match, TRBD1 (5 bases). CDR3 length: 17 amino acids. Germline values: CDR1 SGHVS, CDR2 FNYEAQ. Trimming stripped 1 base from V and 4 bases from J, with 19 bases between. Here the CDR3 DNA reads TGTGCCAGCAGCTTAGTCCAGGGCGGCAGGGCGGTCTATGGCTACACCTTC. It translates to CASSLVQGGRAVYGYTF.

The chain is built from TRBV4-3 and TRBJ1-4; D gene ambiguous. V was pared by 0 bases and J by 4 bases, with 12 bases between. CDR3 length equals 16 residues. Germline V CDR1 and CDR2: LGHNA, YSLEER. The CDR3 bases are TGCGCCAGCAGCCAAGATTTGGTGCAGTTTAATGAAAAACTGTTTTTT. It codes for CASSQDLVQFNEKLFF.

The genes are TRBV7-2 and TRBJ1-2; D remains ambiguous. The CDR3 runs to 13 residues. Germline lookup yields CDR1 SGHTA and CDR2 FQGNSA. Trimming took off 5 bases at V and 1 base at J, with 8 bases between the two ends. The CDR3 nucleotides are TGTGCCAGCAGCCTAGGGCTTAACTATGGCTACACCTTC. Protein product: CASSLGLNYGYTF.

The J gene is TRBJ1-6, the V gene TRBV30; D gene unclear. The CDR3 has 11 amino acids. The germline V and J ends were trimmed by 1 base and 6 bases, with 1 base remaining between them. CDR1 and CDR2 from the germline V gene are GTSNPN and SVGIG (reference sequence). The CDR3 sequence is CAWSGNSPLHF. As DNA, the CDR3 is TGTGCCTGGAGTGGTAATTCACCCCTCCACTTT.

The CDR3 DNA reads as TGCAGCGTGCCGGGACAGGGGTCGGAGACCCAGTACTTC. It is translated as CSVPGQGSETQYF. The gene calls are TRBV29-1 and TRBJ2-5; 10 bases match TRBD1. Germline CDR1 SQVTM, CDR2 ANQGSEA. CDR3 length: 13 residues. The V and J ends lost 6 bases and 5 bases, in that order; junction bases with no gene match: 6. The whole variable domain, remainder taken from reference TRBV29-1 and TRBJ2-5, is SAVISQKPSRDICQRGTSLTIQCQVDSQVTMMFWYRQQPGQSLTLIATANQGSEATYESGFVIDKFPISRPNLTFSTLTVSNMSPEDSSIYLCSVPGQGSETQYFGPGTRLLVL.

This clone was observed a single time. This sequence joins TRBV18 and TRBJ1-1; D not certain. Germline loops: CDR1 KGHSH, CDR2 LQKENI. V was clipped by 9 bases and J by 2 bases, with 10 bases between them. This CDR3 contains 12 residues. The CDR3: CASHSANTEAFF. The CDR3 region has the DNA TGTGCCAGTCACAGCGCTAACACTGAAGCTTTCTTT.

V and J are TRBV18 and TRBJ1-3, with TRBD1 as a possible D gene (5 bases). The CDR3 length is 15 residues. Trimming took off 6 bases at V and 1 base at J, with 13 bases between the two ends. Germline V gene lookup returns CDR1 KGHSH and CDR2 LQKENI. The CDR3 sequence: CASSRQRGSGNTIYF. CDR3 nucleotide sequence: TGTGCCAGCTCCAGACAGCGAGGGTCTGGAAACACCATATATTTT.

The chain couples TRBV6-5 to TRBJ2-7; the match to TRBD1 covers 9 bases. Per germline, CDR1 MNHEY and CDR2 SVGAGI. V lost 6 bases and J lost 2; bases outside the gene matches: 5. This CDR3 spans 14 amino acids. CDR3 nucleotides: TGTGCCAGCAGCTGGACAGGGGTCACCTACGAGCAGTACTTC. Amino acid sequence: CASSWTGVTYEQYF.

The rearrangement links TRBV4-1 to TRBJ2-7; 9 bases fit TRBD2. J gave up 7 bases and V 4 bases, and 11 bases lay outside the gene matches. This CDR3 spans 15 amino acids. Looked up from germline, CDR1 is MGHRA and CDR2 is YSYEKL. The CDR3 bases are TGCGCCAGCAGCCGCCAAGCGGGGGGTTTTTGGGAGCAGTACTTC. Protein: CASSRQAGGFWEQYF.

CDR3 bases: TGTGCCAGCAGGCCCAGGGGGACCGGGGAGCTGTTTTTT. The encoded protein is CASRPRGTGELFF. The rearrangement joins TRBV7-2 to TRBJ2-2; 7 bases match TRBD1. This CDR3 comprises 13 residues. Germline V gives CDR1 SGHTA, CDR2 FQGNSA. J lost 5 bases, V lost 6 bases, and 3 bases had no gene match.

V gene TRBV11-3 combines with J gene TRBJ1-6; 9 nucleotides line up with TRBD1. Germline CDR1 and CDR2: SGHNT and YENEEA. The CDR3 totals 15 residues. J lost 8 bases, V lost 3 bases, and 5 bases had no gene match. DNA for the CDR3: TGTGCCAGCAGCTTCCGGACAGGGGATGATTCACCCCTCCACTTT. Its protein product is CASSFRTGDDSPLHF.

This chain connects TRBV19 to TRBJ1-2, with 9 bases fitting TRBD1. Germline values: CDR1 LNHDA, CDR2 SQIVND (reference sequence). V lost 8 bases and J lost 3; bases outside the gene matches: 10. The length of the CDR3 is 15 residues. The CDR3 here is CASLLSGQGYYGYTF. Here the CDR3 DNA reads TGTGCCAGTCTTCTCTCGGGACAGGGATACTATGGCTACACCTTC.

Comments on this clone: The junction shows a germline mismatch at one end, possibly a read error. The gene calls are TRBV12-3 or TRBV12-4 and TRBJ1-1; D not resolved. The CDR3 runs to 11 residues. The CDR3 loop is CASNPSSASIF. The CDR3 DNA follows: TGTGCCAGCAACCCCTCTTCTGCCAGCATCTTT.

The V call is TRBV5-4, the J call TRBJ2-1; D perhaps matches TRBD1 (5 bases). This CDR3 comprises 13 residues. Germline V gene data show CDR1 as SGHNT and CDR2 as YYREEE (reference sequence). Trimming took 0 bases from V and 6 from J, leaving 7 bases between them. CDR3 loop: CASSLEGPNEQFF. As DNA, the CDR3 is TGTGCCAGCAGCTTGGAGGGGCCCAATGAGCAGTTCTTC. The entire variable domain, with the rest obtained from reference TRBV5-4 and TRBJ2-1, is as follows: ETGVTQSPTHLIKTRGQQVTLRCSSQSGHNTVSWYQQALGQGPQFIFQYYREEENGRGNFPPRFSGLQFPNYSSELNVNALELDDSALYLCASSLEGPNEQFFGPGTRLTVL.

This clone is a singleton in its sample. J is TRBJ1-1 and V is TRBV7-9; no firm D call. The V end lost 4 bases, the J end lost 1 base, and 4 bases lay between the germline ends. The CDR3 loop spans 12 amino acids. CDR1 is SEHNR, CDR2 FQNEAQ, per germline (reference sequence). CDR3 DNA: TGTGCCAGCAGCTACGGGAACACTGAAGCTTTCTTT. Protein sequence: CASSYGNTEAFF.

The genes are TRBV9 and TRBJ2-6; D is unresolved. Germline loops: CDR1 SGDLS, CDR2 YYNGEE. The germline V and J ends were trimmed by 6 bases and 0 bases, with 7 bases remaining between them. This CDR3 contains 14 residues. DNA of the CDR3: TGTGCCAGCAATAGGAACTCTGGGGCCAACGTCCTGACTTTC. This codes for CASNRNSGANVLTF.

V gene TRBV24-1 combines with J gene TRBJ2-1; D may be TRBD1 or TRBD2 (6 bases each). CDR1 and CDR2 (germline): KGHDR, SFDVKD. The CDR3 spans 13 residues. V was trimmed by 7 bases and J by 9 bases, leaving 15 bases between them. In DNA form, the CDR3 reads TGTGCCACCAGGGGGGCCGGGGGAGGTGAGCAGTTCTTC. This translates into CATRGAGGGEQFF.

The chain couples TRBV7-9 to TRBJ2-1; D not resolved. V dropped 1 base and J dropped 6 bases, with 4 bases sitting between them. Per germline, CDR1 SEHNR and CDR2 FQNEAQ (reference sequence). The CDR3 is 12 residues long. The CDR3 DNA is TGTGCCAGCAGCTTAGTTGGCAATGAGCAGTTCTTC. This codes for CASSLVGNEQFF.

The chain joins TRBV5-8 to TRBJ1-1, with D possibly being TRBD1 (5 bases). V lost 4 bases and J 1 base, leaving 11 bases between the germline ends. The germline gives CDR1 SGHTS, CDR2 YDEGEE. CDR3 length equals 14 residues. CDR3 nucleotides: TGTGCCAGCAGCCTCTCGGACAAGAACACTGAAGCTTTCTTT. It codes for CASSLSDKNTEAFF.

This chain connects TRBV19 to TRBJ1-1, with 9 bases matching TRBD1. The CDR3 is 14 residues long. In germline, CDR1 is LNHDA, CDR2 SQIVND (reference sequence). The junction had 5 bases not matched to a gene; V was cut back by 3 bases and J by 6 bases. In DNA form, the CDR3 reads TGTGCCAGTAGTATGGGACAGGGAGTGGCTGAAGCTTTCTTT. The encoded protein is CASSMGQGVAEAFF.